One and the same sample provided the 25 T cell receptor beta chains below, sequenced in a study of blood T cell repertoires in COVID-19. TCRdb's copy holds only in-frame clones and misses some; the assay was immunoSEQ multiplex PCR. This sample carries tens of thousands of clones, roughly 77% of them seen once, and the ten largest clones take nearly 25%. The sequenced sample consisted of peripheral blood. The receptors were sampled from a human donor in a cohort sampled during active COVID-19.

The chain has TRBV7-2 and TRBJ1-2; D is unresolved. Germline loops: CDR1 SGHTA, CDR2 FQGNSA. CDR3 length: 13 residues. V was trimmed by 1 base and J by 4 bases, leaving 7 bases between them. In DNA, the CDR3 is TGTGCCAGCAGCTTAGTGGAGCTCTATGGCTACACCTTC. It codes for CASSLVELYGYTF.

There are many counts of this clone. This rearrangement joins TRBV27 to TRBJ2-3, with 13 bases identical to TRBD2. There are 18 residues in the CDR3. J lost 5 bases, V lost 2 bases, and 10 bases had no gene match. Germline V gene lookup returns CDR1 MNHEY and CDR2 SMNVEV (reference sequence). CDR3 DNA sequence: TGTGCCAGCAGTTTAAGAGGACTAGCGGGAGCGGGCGGAGATACGCAGTATTTT. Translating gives CASSLRGLAGAGGDTQYF.

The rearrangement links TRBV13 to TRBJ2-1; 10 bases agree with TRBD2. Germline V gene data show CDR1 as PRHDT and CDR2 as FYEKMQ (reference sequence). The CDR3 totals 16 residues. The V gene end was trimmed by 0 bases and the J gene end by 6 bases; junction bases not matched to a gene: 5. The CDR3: CASSLGLASGGNEQFF. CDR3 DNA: TGTGCCAGCAGCTTAGGCCTGGCTAGCGGGGGCAATGAGCAGTTCTTC.

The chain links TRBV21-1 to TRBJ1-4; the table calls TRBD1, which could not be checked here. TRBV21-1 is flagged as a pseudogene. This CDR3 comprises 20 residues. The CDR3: CASNRRGGTGEFPTNEKLFF. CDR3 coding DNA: TGTGCCAGCAACCGAAGGGGGGGGACAGGGGAATTTCCAACTAATGAAAAACTGTTTTTT.

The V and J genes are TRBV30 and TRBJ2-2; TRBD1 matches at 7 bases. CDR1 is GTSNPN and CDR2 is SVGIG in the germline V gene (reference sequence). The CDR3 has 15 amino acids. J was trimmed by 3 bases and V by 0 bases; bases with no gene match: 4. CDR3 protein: CAWSVGTAYTGELFF. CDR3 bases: TGTGCCTGGAGTGTAGGGACAGCCTACACCGGGGAGCTGTTTTTT.

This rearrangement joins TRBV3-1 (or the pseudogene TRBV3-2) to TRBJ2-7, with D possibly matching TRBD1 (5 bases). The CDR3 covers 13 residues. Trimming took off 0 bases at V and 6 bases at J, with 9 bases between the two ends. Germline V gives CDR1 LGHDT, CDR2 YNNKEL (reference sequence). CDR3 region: CASSQDFRVEQYF. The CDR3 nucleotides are TGTGCCAGCAGCCAAGATTTCAGGGTCGAGCAGTACTTC.

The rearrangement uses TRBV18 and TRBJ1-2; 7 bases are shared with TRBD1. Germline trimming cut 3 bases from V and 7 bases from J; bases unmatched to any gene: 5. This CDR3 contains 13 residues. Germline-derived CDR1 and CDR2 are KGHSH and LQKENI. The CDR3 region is CASSPRDSFGYTF. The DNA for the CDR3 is TGTGCCAGCTCACCCCGGGACAGTTTTGGCTACACCTTC.

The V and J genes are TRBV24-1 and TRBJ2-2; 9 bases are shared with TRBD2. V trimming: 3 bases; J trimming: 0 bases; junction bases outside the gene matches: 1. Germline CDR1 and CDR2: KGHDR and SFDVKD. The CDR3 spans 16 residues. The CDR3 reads CATSDTSGSNTGELFF. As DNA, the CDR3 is TGTGCCACCAGTGATACTAGCGGGTCGAACACCGGGGAGCTGTTTTTT.

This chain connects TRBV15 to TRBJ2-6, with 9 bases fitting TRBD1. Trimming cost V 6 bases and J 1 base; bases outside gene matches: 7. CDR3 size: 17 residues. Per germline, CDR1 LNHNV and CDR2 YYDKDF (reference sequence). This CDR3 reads CATRPGQGLSGANVLTF. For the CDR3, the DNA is TGTGCCACCAGACCGGGACAGGGCCTTTCTGGGGCCAACGTCCTGACTTTC.

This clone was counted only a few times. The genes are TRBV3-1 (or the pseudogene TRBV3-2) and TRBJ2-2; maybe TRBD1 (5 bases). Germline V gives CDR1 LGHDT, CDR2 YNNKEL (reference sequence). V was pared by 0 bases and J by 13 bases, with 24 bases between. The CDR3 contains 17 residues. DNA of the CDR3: TGTGCCAGCAGCCAAGATCTGGCTGCCGAATTAAAGCAGGGGCTGTTTTTT. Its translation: CASSQDLAAELKQGLFF.

Here the CDR3 DNA reads TGTGCCACCACTGGCGCGGATGGAAACACCATATATTTT. This gives the protein CATTGADGNTIYF. The chain has TRBV24-1 and TRBJ1-3; no clear D. V lost 8 bases and J lost 3, with 10 bases in between. CDR3 length: 13 residues. Germline values: CDR1 KGHDR, CDR2 SFDVKD.

This chain's CDR3 is CASSPDRATTGELFF. For the CDR3, the DNA is TGTGCCAGCTCACCGGACAGGGCTACCACCGGGGAGCTGTTTTTT. The V call is TRBV18, the J call TRBJ2-2; TRBD1 agrees at 8 bases. After removal of 3 bases from V and 4 bases from J, the junction contained 4 bases not matched to a gene. In germline, CDR1 is KGHSH, CDR2 LQKENI. The CDR3 totals 15 residues.

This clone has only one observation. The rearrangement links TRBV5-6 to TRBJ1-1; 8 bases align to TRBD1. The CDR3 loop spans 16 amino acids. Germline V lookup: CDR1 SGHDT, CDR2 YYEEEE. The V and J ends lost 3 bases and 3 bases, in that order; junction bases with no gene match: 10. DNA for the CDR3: TGTGCCAGCAGCTCGATGGTACTACAGGGGGACACTGAAGCTTTCTTT. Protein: CASSSMVLQGDTEAFF.

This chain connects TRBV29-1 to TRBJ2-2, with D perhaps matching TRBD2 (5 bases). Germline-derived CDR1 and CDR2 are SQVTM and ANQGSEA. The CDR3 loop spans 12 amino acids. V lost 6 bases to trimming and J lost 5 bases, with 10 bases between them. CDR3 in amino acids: CSVASGTGELFF. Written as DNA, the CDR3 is TGCAGCGTGGCTTCGGGAACCGGGGAGCTGTTTTTT.

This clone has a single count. DNA of the CDR3: TGTGCCAGCAGCTTCGGGGGTGTGGGAACAGATACGCAGTATTTT. It codes for CASSFGGVGTDTQYF. The V gene is TRBV11-1, the J gene TRBJ2-3; D perhaps matches TRBD2 (6 bases). CDR3 length equals 15 residues. V lost 3 bases and J 3 bases, leaving 13 bases between the germline ends. The germline V gene encodes CDR1 SGHAT and CDR2 FQDESV (reference sequence).

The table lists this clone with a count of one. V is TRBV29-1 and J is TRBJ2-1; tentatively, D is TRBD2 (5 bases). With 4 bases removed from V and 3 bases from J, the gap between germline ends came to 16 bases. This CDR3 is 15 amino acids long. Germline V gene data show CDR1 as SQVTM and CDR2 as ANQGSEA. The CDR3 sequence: CSVGGGFVSYNEQFF. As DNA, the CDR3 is TGCAGCGTTGGCGGCGGGTTCGTGAGCTACAATGAGCAGTTCTTC.

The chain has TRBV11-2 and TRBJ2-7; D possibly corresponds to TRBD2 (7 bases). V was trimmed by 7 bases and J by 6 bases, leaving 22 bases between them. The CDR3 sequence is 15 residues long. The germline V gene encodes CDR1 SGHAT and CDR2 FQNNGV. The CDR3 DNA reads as TGTGCCAGCACCATAGCGTCGGGGGGCGGGGGCGAGCAGTACTTC. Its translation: CASTIASGGGGEQYF.

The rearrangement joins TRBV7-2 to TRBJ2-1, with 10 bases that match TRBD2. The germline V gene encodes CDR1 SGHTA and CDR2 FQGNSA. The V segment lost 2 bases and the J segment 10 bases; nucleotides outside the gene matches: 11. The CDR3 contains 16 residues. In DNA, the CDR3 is TGTGCCAGCAGCTTATACGCCTTGGGACTAGCGAAGGAGCAGTTCTTC. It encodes CASSLYALGLAKEQFF.

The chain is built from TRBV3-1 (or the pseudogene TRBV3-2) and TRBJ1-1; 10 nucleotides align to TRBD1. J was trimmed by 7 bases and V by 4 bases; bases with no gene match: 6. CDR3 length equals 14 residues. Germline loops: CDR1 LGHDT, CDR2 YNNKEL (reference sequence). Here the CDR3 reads CASSPRDRGLEAFF. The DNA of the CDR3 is TGTGCCAGCAGCCCCCGGGACAGGGGACTTGAAGCTTTCTTT.

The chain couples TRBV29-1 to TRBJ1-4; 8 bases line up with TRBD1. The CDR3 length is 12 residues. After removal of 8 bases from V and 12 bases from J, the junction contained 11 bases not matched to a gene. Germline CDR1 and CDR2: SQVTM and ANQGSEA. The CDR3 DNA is TGCAGCCCCGAGGGGCAGGGGGCTGAACTGTTTTTT. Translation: CSPEGQGAELFF.

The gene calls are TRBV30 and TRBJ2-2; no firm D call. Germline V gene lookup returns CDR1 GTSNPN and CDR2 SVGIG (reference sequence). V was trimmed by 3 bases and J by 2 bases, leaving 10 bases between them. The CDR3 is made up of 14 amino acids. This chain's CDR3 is CAWRAEQNTGELFF. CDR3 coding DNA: TGTGCCTGGAGGGCGGAACAAAACACCGGGGAGCTGTTTTTT.

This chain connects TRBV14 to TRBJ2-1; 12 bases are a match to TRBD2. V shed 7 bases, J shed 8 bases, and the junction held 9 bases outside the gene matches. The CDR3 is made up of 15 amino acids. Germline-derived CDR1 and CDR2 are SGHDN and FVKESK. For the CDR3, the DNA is TGTGCCAGCAACGATGGACTAGCGGGAATGGATGAGCAGTTCTTC. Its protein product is CASNDGLAGMDEQFF.

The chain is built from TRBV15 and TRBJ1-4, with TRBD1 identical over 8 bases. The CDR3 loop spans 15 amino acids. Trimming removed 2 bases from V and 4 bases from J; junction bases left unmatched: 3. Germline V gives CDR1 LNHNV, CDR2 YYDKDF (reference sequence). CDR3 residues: CATSRRDRNNEKLFF. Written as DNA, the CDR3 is TGTGCCACCAGCAGAAGGGACAGGAATAATGAAAAACTGTTTTTT.

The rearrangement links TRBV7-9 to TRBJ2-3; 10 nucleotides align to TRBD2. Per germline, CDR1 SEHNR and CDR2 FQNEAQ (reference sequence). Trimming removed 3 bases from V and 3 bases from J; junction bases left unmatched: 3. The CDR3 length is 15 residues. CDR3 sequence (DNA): TGTGCCAGCAGCTTTTTGACTAGCGGGACAGATACGCAGTATTTT. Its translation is CASSFLTSGTDTQYF.

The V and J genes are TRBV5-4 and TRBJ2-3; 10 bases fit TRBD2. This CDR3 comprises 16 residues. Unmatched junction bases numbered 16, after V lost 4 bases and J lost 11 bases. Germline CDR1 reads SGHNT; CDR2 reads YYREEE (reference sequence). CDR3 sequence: CASSGIAGGPQGGQYF. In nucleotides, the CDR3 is TGTGCCAGCAGCGGGATAGCGGGAGGACCCCAGGGCGGGCAGTATTTT.